Listed here are 29 T cell receptor beta chains from one sample, sequenced in a study of regulatory T cells in long-lasting Graves disease. Time point in this sample: persistent/refractory GD, antithyroid drugs over 5 years with positive TRAb. PBMC RNA was the source of the TCR library. TCR beta libraries were built with iRepertoire HTBI primers and Arm-PCR of CDR3 regions. TCRdb processed the multiplex PCR reads anew with MiXCR; each CDR3 protein has one entry. The sample lists a few hundred thousand distinct CDR3 sequences; approximately 25% were seen once. Sample: peripheral blood mononuclear cells (PBMCs), taken when the disease was refractory, from a patient treated with antithyroid drugs. The receptors here all came from a middle-aged woman with Graves disease.

This clonotype came up a few times. Given a much more abundant clone one base away, this may be a read error. The chain employs TRBV6-1 and TRBJ2-2; weak D call: TRBD2 (6 bases). This CDR3 has 12 amino acids. V shed 8 bases and J shed 8 bases, with 12 bases lying between them. The germline CDR1 and CDR2 sequences are MNHNS and SASEGT. The CDR3 nucleotides are TGTGCCAGCGGCGCAGGGACTGGGGAGCTGTTTTTT. It is translated as CASGAGTGELFF.

The gene calls are TRBV7-9 and TRBJ2-2, with 7 bases lining up with TRBD1. After removal of 7 bases from V and 0 bases from J, the junction contained 8 bases not matched to a gene. CDR3 length equals 16 residues. Germline V gene sequence: CDR1 SEHNR, CDR2 FQNEAQ (reference sequence). The CDR3 protein is CASTKAGTANTGELFF. The CDR3, as DNA: TGTGCCAGCACAAAAGCCGGGACAGCGAACACCGGGGAGCTGTTTTTT.

The chain has TRBV4-2 and TRBJ1-4; D is ambiguous. V dropped 2 bases and J dropped 8 bases, with 15 bases sitting between them. The germline V gene has CDR1 LGHNA and CDR2 YNFKEQ. The CDR3 length is 15 residues. The CDR3 reads CASSQWAPEGEKLFF. The DNA of the CDR3 is TGTGCCAGCAGCCAATGGGCCCCCGAGGGCGAAAAACTGTTTTTT.

The sample holds one count of this clonotype. The genes are TRBV4-1 and TRBJ1-5; the match to TRBD1 covers 7 bases. V dropped 3 bases and J dropped 5; count of bases not matched to a gene: 7. Germline V gives CDR1 MGHRA, CDR2 YSYEKL. This CDR3 contains 15 residues. The CDR3 sequence: CASSHIRGLDQPQHF. In DNA form, the CDR3 reads TGCGCCAGCAGCCACATAAGGGGGCTCGATCAGCCCCAGCATTTT.

The rearrangement uses TRBV12-3 or TRBV12-4 and TRBJ2-1, with TRBD1 identical over 8 bases. The CDR3 has 15 residues. Unmatched junction bases numbered 7, after V lost 4 bases and J lost 5 bases. CDR3 DNA sequence: TGTGCCAGCAGTTCCCGGACAGGGATCGACAATGAGCAGTTCTTC. Protein sequence: CASSSRTGIDNEQFF.

This clonotype has just a few counts. The chain couples TRBV3-1 to TRBJ2-3; possibly TRBD2 for D (6 bases). The ends were cut back, 1 base at V and 2 bases at J, with 13 bases in the middle. Per germline, CDR1 LGHDT and CDR2 YNNKEL (reference sequence). The CDR3 is 16 residues long. DNA of the CDR3: TGTGCCAGCAGCCAAGGGGATAGCGGTCTCACAGATACGCAGTATTTT. This gives the protein CASSQGDSGLTDTQYF.

This clonotype has at least ten counts. The rearrangement links TRBV2 to TRBJ1-4, with TRBD1 matching over 7 bases. The V gene's germline CDR1 is SNHLY and CDR2 FYNNEI. The CDR3 sequence is 13 residues long. The ends lost 2 bases at V and 8 bases at J; junction bases unmatched: 2. The DNA for the CDR3 is TGTGCCAGCAGTGAAAGCAGGGGGGAAAAACTGTTTTTT. It is translated as CASSESRGEKLFF. Combining the CDR3 with reference TRBV2 and TRBJ1-4 gives the whole variable domain EPEVTQTPSHQVTQMGQEVILRCVPISNHLYFYWYRQILGQKVEFLVSFYNNEISEKSEIFDDQFSVERPDGSNFTLKIRSTKLEDSAMYFCASSESRGEKLFFGSGTQLSVL.

In its sample, this clonotype was seen many times. The chain joins TRBV11-3 to TRBJ2-5, with D possibly being TRBD2 (6 bases). CDR3 size: 13 residues. V was clipped by 5 bases and J by 4 bases, with 11 bases between them. Per the germline V gene, CDR1 is SGHNT and CDR2 is YENEEA. CDR3 DNA: TGTGCCAGCAGCCCAGACGGGGGAGAGACCCAGTACTTC. The encoded protein is CASSPDGGETQYF.

This clonotype was detected ten times or more. The gene calls are TRBV11-2 and TRBJ2-4; TRBD2 matches at 7 bases. Germline assignment: CDR1 SGHAT and CDR2 FQNNGV. V trimming: 0 bases; J trimming: 9 bases; junction bases outside the gene matches: 5. The CDR3 sequence is 14 residues long. CDR3 DNA: TGTGCCAGCAGCTTAGATAAGGGAGGGGTCATTCAGTACTTC. Protein product: CASSLDKGGVIQYF.

This clonotype showed up many times. V is TRBV9 and J is TRBJ1-1; no clear D gene. The V end was cut by 0 bases, the J end by 2 bases, with 5 bases between. Looked up from germline, CDR1 is SGDLS and CDR2 is YYNGEE. This CDR3 spans 13 amino acids. CDR3 residues: CASSVVSNTEAFF. The CDR3 DNA is TGTGCCAGCAGCGTAGTGTCAAACACTGAAGCTTTCTTT.

This clonotype was recorded many times. This chain links TRBV29-1 with TRBJ1-1, with 8 bases matching TRBD1. The CDR3 length is 13 residues. Germline CDR1 and CDR2: SQVTM and ANQGSEA. Trimming cost V 1 base and J 5 bases; bases outside gene matches: 3. CDR3 coding DNA: TGCAGCGTTGAAGGGCAGGGGGCGACTGAAGCTTTCTTT. Its translation: CSVEGQGATEAFF.

This clonotype was picked up a small number of times. The chain employs TRBV6-1 and TRBJ2-2; D call uncertain. V gave up 4 bases and J gave up 0 bases, with 9 bases separating them. The V gene's germline CDR1 is MNHNS and CDR2 SASEGT. The CDR3 has 15 residues. The CDR3 DNA reads as TGTGCCAGCAGTGCGGCTTACGCGAACACCGGGGAGCTGTTTTTT. It yields the protein CASSAAYANTGELFF.

The rearrangement links TRBV20-1 to TRBJ2-7; 9 positions agree with TRBD2. V gave up 0 bases and J gave up 1 base; unmatched junction bases: 4. Germline CDR1 is DFQATT and CDR2 is SNEGSKA (reference sequence). The CDR3 has 15 amino acids. For the CDR3, the DNA is TGCAGTGCTAGAGATCTAGCGGGGCCTTCCTACGAGCAGTACTTC. As protein: CSARDLAGPSYEQYF.

There are a few counts of this clonotype. V and J are TRBV28 and TRBJ2-7; 8 bases map to TRBD2. The CDR3 loop spans 17 amino acids. Germline CDR1 is MDHEN and CDR2 is SYDVKM. Trimming took 6 bases from V and 4 from J; bases not matched to a gene: 17. This CDR3 is CASRVRLARGPSYEQYF. CDR3 nucleotides: TGTGCCAGCAGGGTCAGACTAGCGAGAGGGCCGAGTTACGAGCAGTACTTC.

This clonotype has just a few counts. The V gene is TRBV7-9, the J gene TRBJ2-5; D is perhaps TRBD1 or TRBD2 (5 bases each). V lost 5 bases to trimming and J lost 5 bases, with 18 bases between them. The CDR3 consists of 15 residues. Germline loops: CDR1 SEHNR, CDR2 FQNEAQ (reference sequence). CDR3 sequence: CASSPRVRGWETQYF. The CDR3 DNA is TGTGCCAGCAGCCCCAGGGTGAGGGGCTGGGAGACCCAGTACTTC.

This clonotype was detected ten times or more. V gene TRBV27 combines with J gene TRBJ2-7, with D uncertain. CDR1 and CDR2 from the germline V gene are MNHEY and SMNVEV (reference sequence). V was shortened by 2 bases and J by 1 base, with 12 bases between the two germline ends. This CDR3 is 15 amino acids long. CDR3 coding DNA: TGTGCCAGCAGTTTAGTGGGTCTGGGATCCTACGAGCAGTACTTC. The encoded protein is CASSLVGLGSYEQYF.

About this clonotype itself: The junction differs from germline at one of its ends, possibly a read error. The CDR3 DNA follows: TGTGCCAGCAGTTTATCGGGGCATGAGCAGCTCTTC. Its protein is CASSLSGHEQLF. J is TRBJ2-1 and V is TRBV27; TRBD1 is a possible D gene (5 bases). The CDR3 runs to 12 residues. Germline lookup yields CDR1 MNHEY and CDR2 SMNVEV (reference sequence).

Concerning this clonotype: A much larger clone sits a single nucleotide away, making a read error possible. The chain couples TRBV28 to TRBJ2-2; D call uncertain. The ends were cut back, 7 bases at V and 2 bases at J, with 8 bases in the middle. This CDR3 comprises 13 residues. CDR1 and CDR2 (germline): MDHEN, SYDVKM. CDR3 in amino acids: CASTPANTGELFF. The CDR3 nucleotides read TGTGCCAGCACCCCTGCAAACACCGGGGAGCTGTTTTTT.

This clonotype was seen more than once but under ten times. This chain links TRBV6-2 or TRBV6-3 with TRBJ2-7; the D gene is possibly TRBD1 (5 bases). Trimming cost V 6 bases and J 2 bases, with 14 bases left between them. From germline, CDR1 is MNHEY and CDR2 SVGEGT. There are 14 residues in the CDR3. CDR3 in DNA: TGTGCCAGCAGACCCAGGGATCCGACCTACGAGCAGTACTTC. Its protein is CASRPRDPTYEQYF.

The chain combines TRBV5-1 with TRBJ2-5; D perhaps matches TRBD2 (7 bases). Looked up from germline, CDR1 is SGHRS and CDR2 is YFSETQ. CDR3 size: 15 residues. The ends were cut back, 0 bases at V and 5 bases at J, with 14 bases in the middle. The chain's CDR3 is CASSLAGGGIETQYF. In DNA, the CDR3 is TGCGCCAGCAGCTTGGCGGGGGGCGGCATTGAGACCCAGTACTTC.

This sequence joins TRBV10-3 and TRBJ2-3; D call uncertain. CDR3 length: 14 amino acids. Germline V lookup: CDR1 ENHRY, CDR2 SYGVKD. Trimming cost V 0 bases and J 8 bases, with 12 bases left between them. CDR3 protein: CAISESADLSTQYF. CDR3 nucleotides: TGTGCCATCAGTGAGTCTGCGGACCTTAGTACGCAGTATTTT.

Of note for this clonotype: A much larger clonotype is one base distant, so this may be a read error. The V call is TRBV2, the J call TRBJ1-5, with TRBD1 as a possible D gene (5 bases). Deletions cut 8 bases from V and 3 bases from J, with 14 bases between. CDR1 and CDR2 (germline): SNHLY, FYNNEI. The CDR3 loop spans 14 amino acids. DNA of the CDR3: TGTGCCAGCGGCCGACAGTATAACAATCAGCCCCAGCATTTT. This sequence encodes CASGRQYNNQPQHF. The full variable domain, its missing parts supplied by reference TRBV2 and TRBJ1-5, is EPEVTQTPSHQVTQMGQEVILRCVPISNHLYFYWYRQILGQKVEFLVSFYNNEISEKSEIFDDQFSVERPDGSNFTLKIRSTKLEDSAMYFCASGRQYNNQPQHFGDGTRLSIL.

This clonotype showed up many times. The V call is TRBV12-5, the J call TRBJ1-1; tentative D call: TRBD1 (5 bases). V lost 0 bases and J 2 bases, leaving 7 bases between the germline ends. The V gene's germline CDR1 is LGHNT and CDR2 FRNRAP. The CDR3 loop spans 14 amino acids. The chain's CDR3 is CASGLVGRNTEAFF. The CDR3 DNA reads as TGTGCTAGTGGTTTGGTGGGGCGCAACACTGAAGCTTTCTTT. Drawing the rest from reference TRBV12-5 and TRBJ1-1, the complete variable domain is DARVTQTPRHKVTEMGQEVTMRCQPILGHNTVFWYRQTMMQGLELLAYFRNRAPLDDSGMPKDRFSAEMPDATLATLKIQPSEPRDSAVYFCASGLVGRNTEAFFGQGTRLTVV.

This clonotype was found a few times. The chain recombines TRBV15 with TRBJ1-5, with D possibly matching TRBD1 (5 bases). V lost 3 bases, J lost 2 bases, and 11 bases lay in between. CDR3 length: 15 amino acids. Germline CDR1 is LNHNV and CDR2 is YYDKDF (reference sequence). In DNA form, the CDR3 reads TGTGCCACCAGCAGCGGGGGTGCCGGCAATCAGCCCCAGCATTTT. It codes for CATSSGGAGNQPQHF.

In this sample, this clonotype turned up many times. This chain connects TRBV5-6 to TRBJ2-7, with unresolved D. The CDR3 is made up of 16 amino acids. Trimming stripped 3 bases from V and 0 bases from J, with 16 bases between. The V gene's germline CDR1 is SGHDT and CDR2 YYEEEE. The CDR3 DNA sequence: TGTGCCAGCAGCTCTCAAGACGGAAGGGTCTCCTACGAGCAGTACTTC. This codes for CASSSQDGRVSYEQYF.

The chain couples TRBV20-1 to TRBJ1-2; 8 nucleotides match TRBD1. V dropped 2 bases and J dropped 5; count of bases not matched to a gene: 10. Germline V gene sequence: CDR1 DFQATT, CDR2 SNEGSKA (reference sequence). The CDR3 consists of 15 residues. As DNA, the CDR3 is TGCAGTGCTAGATATCCGGGACAGGTTTTTTATGGCTACACCTTC. This encodes CSARYPGQVFYGYTF.

This chain links TRBV28 with TRBJ1-2, with TRBD1 as a possible D gene (5 bases). The V and J ends lost 5 bases and 0 bases respectively, with 19 bases between them. The germline gives CDR1 MDHEN, CDR2 SYDVKM. The CDR3 extends over 17 amino acids. CDR3 bases: TGTGCCAGCAGTCAACTAAGAGGACACCAAGCTAACTATGGCTACACCTTC. It yields the protein CASSQLRGHQANYGYTF.

This clonotype was detected many times. The chain has TRBV20-1 and TRBJ1-1, with D maybe TRBD1 (5 bases). Germline CDR1 is DFQATT and CDR2 is SNEGSKA (reference sequence). The V and J ends lost 6 bases and 0 bases respectively, with 11 bases between them. The CDR3 is 13 amino acids. CDR3 loop: CSAMTAMNTEAFF. The CDR3 coding sequence is TGCAGTGCAATGACAGCTATGAACACTGAAGCTTTCTTT.

This clonotype was observed at least ten times. The chain has TRBV12-3 or TRBV12-4 and TRBJ1-5; perhaps TRBD1 as D (5 bases). V shed 2 bases and J shed 3 bases, with 11 bases lying between them. There are 15 residues in the CDR3. CDR3 loop: CASSLQGINNQPQHF. The CDR3 DNA reads TGTGCCAGCAGTTTACAGGGCATTAACAATCAGCCCCAGCATTTT.